Listed here is a single T cell receptor beta chain. The antigen is undetermined. These data belong to a study of T-cell reconstitution after alpha-beta-depleted transplantation in children. TCRbeta library construction was performed incorporating unique molecular identifiers. TCRdb redid the calling of the PCR reads with MiXCR, one entry per CDR3 protein. The repertoire holds roughly 490,000 distinct CDR3 sequences, around 10% seen once, with 14% in the top ten. Study results and caveats: Where alpha-beta T cells came from about two months after transplant was reportedly several hundred expanded graft clones. The high TCRbeta diversity at day 60 in some patients came from surviving recipient T cells and thymic progenitors. At the one-year point after transplant, T-cell counts and TCRbeta diversity were found to come mostly from T cells that had been newly produced.

The CDR3 has 17 residues. Trimming pared 0 bases from V and 3 bases from J, leaving 14 bases between. Germline CDR1 LNHNV, CDR2 YYDKDF (reference sequence). The J gene is TRBJ2-2, the V gene TRBV15; maybe TRBD2 (6 bases). The sequencing here drew on PBMCs, mostly from graft donor cells, taken 180 days after TCRalphabeta/CD19-depleted stem cell transplant. The source is a female patient under 10 years old who had a stem cell transplant for aplastic anemia, so the T cells may come from the graft donor. The CDR3 loop is CATSRDRLALHTGELFF. CDR3 sequence (DNA): TGTGCCACCAGCAGAGATCGGCTAGCGCTACACACCGGGGAGCTGTTTTTT.